The rows below give T cell receptor beta chains drawn from one sample of a study of CD8 T cells in Susac syndrome. MiXCR was run by TCRdb on the immunoSEQ multiplex PCR reads, yielding one entry per CDR3 protein. Of roughly 330,000 distinct CDR3 sequences in the sample, 92% were seen once. The sample was CD4+ T cells from PBMCs. The receptor set was obtained from a human donor with multiple sclerosis. Each CDR3 is given with its conserved first and last residue. D genes are given only for firm matches. Size values are once, few and many counts, or a class for expanded clones, and some rows have none.

j_gene | v_gene | abundance | d_gene | CDR3aa | CDR3nt
TRBJ2-5 | TRBV5-6 | few | NA | CASSFGQRQETQYF | TGTGCCAGCAGCTTCGGACAGAGACAAGAGACCCAGTACTTC
TRBJ2-5 | TRBV6-6 | NA | NA | CASSPAGVQETQYF | TGTGCCAGCAGTCCTGCCGGGGTGCAAGAGACCCAGTACTTC
TRBJ2-7 | TRBV5-1 | NA | NA | CASSWTRVRREGYEQYF | TGCGCCAGCAGCTGGACGCGGGTCCGACGGGAAGGCTACGAGCAGTACTTC
TRBJ1-2 | TRBV7-2 | NA | NA | CASSPDRYYGYTF | TGTGCCAGCAGCCCCGACAGATACTATGGCTACACCTTC
TRBJ1-5 | TRBV29-1 | NA | NA | CSVGQDFQPQHF | TGCAGCGTTGGACAGGATTTTCAGCCCCAGCATTTT
TRBJ2-3 | TRBV11-3 | NA | NA | CASSLDEPDTQYF | TGTGCCAGCAGCTTAGATGAGCCAGATACGCAGTATTTT
TRBJ1-5 | TRBV6-6 | NA | NA | CASSYAISNQPQHF | TGTGCCAGCAGTTATGCCATTAGCAATCAGCCCCAGCATTTT
TRBJ1-1 | TRBV19 | NA | NA | CASSGGEAEAFF | TGTGCCAGTAGTGGAGGGGAAGCTGAAGCTTTCTTT
TRBJ1-2 | TRBV20-1 | NA | NA | CSATRRAGDGYTF | TGCAGTGCTACCCGCCGGGCCGGGGATGGCTACACCTTC
TRBJ1-4 | TRBV2 | NA | NA | CASSVQGRLFF | TGTGCCAGCAGTGTTCAGGGTCGACTGTTTTTT
TRBJ2-3 | TRBV5-1 | NA | NA | CASGVGLSTDTQYF | TGCGCCAGCGGGGTTGGGCTTAGCACAGATACGCAGTATTTT
TRBJ2-5 | TRBV4-1 | NA | NA | CASSQIGRGREETQYF | TGCGCCAGCAGCCAGATCGGGCGGGGGCGAGAAGAGACCCAGTACTTC
TRBJ2-4 | TRBV7-2 | NA | NA | CASRETGGGIQYF | TGTGCCAGCCGAGAGACAGGCGGCGGCATTCAGTACTTC
TRBJ2-1 | TRBV7-2 | NA | NA | CASSQGAVRSAYNEQFF | TGTGCCAGCAGCCAAGGGGCGGTTCGTTCCGCCTACAATGAGCAGTTCTTC
TRBJ1-5 | TRBV30 | NA | TRBD1 | CAWGTGDGQPQHF | TGTGCCTGGGGTACAGGGGACGGGCAGCCCCAGCATTTT
TRBJ1-2 | TRBV20-1 | NA | NA | CSAPDLPPHGYTF | TGCAGTGCCCCGGACCTACCCCCACATGGCTACACCTTC
TRBJ1-2 | TRBV20-1 | NA | NA | CSASDRSSNYGYTF | TGCAGTGCTAGCGACAGGTCATCTAACTATGGCTACACCTTC
TRBJ2-3 | TRBV20-1 | NA | NA | CSAGALPGTDTQYF | TGCAGTGCTGGAGCACTGCCAGGCACAGATACGCAGTATTTT
TRBJ2-3 | TRBV3-1 | NA | NA | CASSQRSDTQYF | TGTGCCAGCAGCCAACGTTCAGATACGCAGTATTTT
TRBJ2-1 | TRBV12-3/TRBV12-4 | NA | NA | CASSWTAYNEQFF | TGTGCCAGCAGTTGGACAGCCTACAATGAGCAGTTCTTC
TRBJ1-5 | TRBV2 | NA | NA | CASTRDTRDQPQHF | TGTGCCAGCACCCGGGACACCCGAGATCAGCCCCAGCATTTT
TRBJ2-1 | TRBV11-2 | once | NA | CASSLDRAGRINEQFF | TGTGCCAGCAGCTTAGATCGGGCAGGGAGGATCAATGAGCAGTTCTTC
TRBJ1-1 | TRBV7-2 | NA | TRBD1 | CASSSGGGRTEAFF | TGTGCCAGCAGCTCAGGGGGGGGTCGAACTGAAGCTTTCTTT
TRBJ2-7 | TRBV20-1 | NA | TRBD1 | CSARGDSHEQYF | TGCAGTGCTAGGGGGGACAGCCACGAGCAGTACTTC
TRBJ2-1 | TRBV29-1 | NA | TRBD1 | CSVDRTGTYNEQFF | TGCAGCGTTGACAGGACAGGAACCTACAATGAGCAGTTCTTC
TRBJ1-1 | TRBV12-1 | NA | NA | CASSSPGRTLKLFF | TGTGCCAGCAGCTCCCCTGGGAGAACACTGAAGCTTTTCTTT
TRBJ2-7 | TRBV6-1 | NA | NA | CASKRTSSYEQYF | TGTGCCAGCAAGAGGACCTCGTCCTACGAGCAGTACTTC
TRBJ1-2 | TRBV6-5 | NA | NA | CASSYSEGSPDGYTF | TGTGCCAGCAGTTACTCGGAGGGCAGCCCAGATGGCTACACCTTC
TRBJ1-2 | TRBV7-2 | NA | NA | CASSPDSTNYGYTF | TGTGCCAGCAGCCCCGACAGCACTAACTATGGCTACACCTTC
TRBJ2-7 | TRBV20-1 | NA | NA | CSARAAKPDTGRGYEQYF | TGCAGTGCTAGAGCCGCTAAACCTGACACAGGCAGGGGCTACGAGCAGTACTTC
TRBJ2-1 | TRBV12-3/TRBV12-4 | once | NA | CASSPRRGANNEQFF | TGTGCCAGCAGCCCACGAAGGGGGGCCAACAATGAGCAGTTCTTC
TRBJ2-2 | TRBV19 | NA | TRBD2 | CASSLSGRADTGELFF | TGTGCCAGTAGTCTTTCCGGGAGGGCCGACACCGGGGAGCTGTTTTTT
TRBJ2-5 | TRBV24-1 | NA | TRBD1 | CATSDSGQGARETQYF | TGTGCCACCAGTGATTCTGGACAGGGGGCGCGAGAGACCCAGTACTTC
TRBJ1-4 | TRBV10-3 | NA | NA | CAISERAATNEKLFF | TGTGCCATCAGTGAACGGGCAGCAACTAATGAAAAACTGTTTTTT
TRBJ2-7 | TRBV7-9 | NA | TRBD2 | CASSLGTSPTAEQYF | TGTGCCAGCAGCCTGGGGACTAGCCCTACTGCGGAGCAGTACTTC
TRBJ2-1 | TRBV18 | NA | TRBD2 | CASSPAGRRGNEQFF | TGTGCCAGCTCACCAGCCGGGAGGAGGGGCAATGAGCAGTTCTTC
TRBJ2-6 | TRBV4-1 | NA | TRBD2 | CASSRGQRGWSGANVLTF | TGCGCCAGCAGCCGCGGTCAGCGGGGGTGGTCTGGGGCCAACGTCCTGACTTTC
TRBJ1-1 | TRBV7-9 | NA | NA | CASSLGGVLDTEAFF | TGTGCCAGCAGCTTAGGAGGGGTCCTTGACACTGAAGCTTTCTTT
TRBJ1-2 | TRBV7-9 | NA | NA | CASSGRQARINGYTF | TGTGCCAGCAGCGGTCGACAGGCACGGATCAATGGCTACACCTTC
TRBJ2-1 | TRBV7-9 | NA | NA | CASSPLGRSSYNEQFF | TGTGCCAGCAGCCCGCTCGGACGAAGCTCCTACAATGAGCAGTTCTTC
TRBJ2-1 | TRBV11-2 | NA | TRBD1 | CASNHRGRDNEQFF | TGTGCCAGCAACCATAGGGGGCGGGACAATGAGCAGTTCTTC
TRBJ1-2 | TRBV20-1 | NA | TRBD1 | CSATPAYRDRNYYGYTF | TGCAGTGCTACCCCAGCTTATCGGGACAGAAACTACTATGGCTACACCTTC
TRBJ2-1 | TRBV20-1 | NA | TRBD1 | CSAHRGHGDNEQFF | TGCAGTGCTCACAGGGGGCACGGGGACAATGAGCAGTTCTTC
TRBJ2-3 | TRBV5-4 | NA | TRBD1 | CASSWGTGTSTDTQYF | TGTGCCAGCAGCTGGGGGACAGGGACTAGCACAGATACGCAGTATTTT
TRBJ1-2 | TRBV20-1 | NA | NA | CSARPRVSNGGYTF | TGCAGTGCTAGGCCCAGGGTTTCTAACGGGGGCTACACCTTC
TRBJ2-1 | TRBV9 | once | NA | CASSVEGGLVYNEQFF | TGTGCCAGCAGCGTAGAGGGCGGGCTTGTCTACAATGAGCAGTTCTTC
TRBJ2-1 | TRBV20-1 | NA | TRBD2 | CSARDLSGRPYQYNEQFF | TGCAGTGCTAGAGATCTTAGCGGGAGGCCCTATCAATACAATGAGCAGTTCTTC
TRBJ1-1 | TRBV11-2 | NA | NA | CASSLAQTGIRNAEAFF | TGTGCCAGCAGCTTAGCCCAAACAGGGATAAGGAACGCTGAAGCTTTCTTT
TRBJ2-1 | TRBV5-4 | once | NA | CASSLKAEQFF | TGTGCCAGCAGCTTGAAAGCTGAGCAGTTCTTC
TRBJ2-7 | TRBV4-1 | once | TRBD2 | CASSRAASSGRSSYEQYF | TGCGCCAGCAGCCGCGCCGCTTCTAGCGGGCGTAGCTCCTACGAGCAGTACTTC
TRBJ2-5 | TRBV7-2 | NA | NA | CASRPTLVRETQYF | TGTGCCAGCAGACCAACACTAGTGAGGGAGACCCAGTACTTC
TRBJ2-5 | TRBV7-2 | few | NA | CASSGLGETQYF | TGTGCCAGCAGCGGTCTAGGAGAGACCCAGTACTTC
TRBJ2-5 | TRBV6-2/TRBV6-3 | NA | TRBD2 | CASSYTGLAVETQYF | TGTGCCAGCAGTTACACGGGACTAGCGGTCGAGACCCAGTACTTC
TRBJ2-3 | TRBV7-2 | NA | NA | CASSLVDTQYF | TGTGCCAGCAGTTTAGTAGATACGCAGTATTTT
TRBJ2-1 | TRBV12-5 | once | NA | CASGPPTRRGNEQFF | TGTGCTAGTGGCCCCCCCACTAGACGGGGCAATGAGCAGTTCTTC
TRBJ1-3 | TRBV7-2 | NA | NA | CASSWAGSGNTIYF | TGTGCCAGTTCATGGGCAGGCTCTGGAAACACCATATATTTT
TRBJ1-1 | TRBV18 | NA | TRBD1 | CASSAQGTSTEAFF | TGTGCCAGCTCAGCACAGGGGACGAGCACTGAAGCTTTCTTT
TRBJ2-3 | TRBV6-2/TRBV6-3 | NA | TRBD2 | CASRQGLVTDTQYF | TGTGCCAGCAGGCAGGGACTAGTCACAGATACGCAGTATTTT
TRBJ2-5 | TRBV20-1 | NA | NA | CSARGETQYF | TGCAGTGCTAGGGGTGAGACCCAGTACTTC